These 5 T cell receptor beta chains were sequenced from one sample in a study of shared clonotypes between healthy human individuals. Clones were sequenced by immunoSEQ multiplex PCR, and TCRdb holds only the in-frame ones, with some missing. The sample consists of around 2,000,000 clones, roughly 94% of them appearing once. Sequences were obtained from naive CD4+ T cells sorted from blood. Stated subset: CD45RA+ positively selected. The receptors originated from a man in his late teens or twenties in good health.

This chain connects TRBV5-4 to TRBJ1-5; possibly TRBD1 for D (6 bases). Trimming stripped 9 bases from V and 1 base from J, with 14 bases between. Germline loops: CDR1 SGHNT, CDR2 YYREEE (reference sequence). There are 14 residues in the CDR3. CDR3 protein: CATSKGGSNQPQHF. The CDR3 DNA reads as TGTGCCACCTCTAAAGGGGGGAGCAATCAGCCCCAGCATTTT. The entire variable domain, with the rest obtained from reference TRBV5-4 and TRBJ1-5, is as follows: ETGVTQSPTHLIKTRGQQVTLRCSSQSGHNTVSWYQQALGQGPQFIFQYYREEENGRGNFPPRFSGLQFPNYSSELNVNALELDDSALYLCATSKGGSNQPQHFGDGTRLSIL.

The rearrangement uses TRBV6-5 and TRBJ2-1; the match to TRBD1 covers 8 bases. CDR3 length equals 12 residues. Germline loops: CDR1 MNHEY, CDR2 SVGAGI. J gave up 5 bases and V 11 bases, and 5 bases lay outside the gene matches. CDR3 protein: CAAGTGHNEQFF. In nucleotides, the CDR3 is TGTGCCGCCGGGACAGGCCACAATGAGCAGTTCTTC.

The V and J genes are TRBV18 and TRBJ1-2, with D uncertain. The CDR3 is made up of 13 amino acids. CDR1 is KGHSH, CDR2 LQKENI, per germline. V gave up 5 bases and J gave up 4 bases, with 11 bases separating them. The CDR3 DNA reads as TGTGCCAGCTCATCTGCGGGAGGCTATGGCTACACCTTC. This encodes CASSSAGGYGYTF.

J is TRBJ1-2 and V is TRBV5-3; TRBD1 is a possible D gene (5 bases). TRBV5-3 is placed among ORFs of uncertain function. V shed 7 bases and J shed 6 bases, with 19 bases lying between them. This CDR3 is built from 14 residues. The CDR3 DNA reads TGTGCCAGACAGAAGGCGACAGAAAGACATGGCTACACCTTC. Its protein product is CARQKATERHGYTF.

The rearrangement joins TRBV30 to TRBJ1-5; D is possibly TRBD1 (5 bases). The CDR3 loop spans 13 amino acids. Germline loops: CDR1 GTSNPN, CDR2 SVGIG (reference sequence). V lost 1 base and J 7 bases, leaving 11 bases between the germline ends. CDR3 sequence: CAWSEQEGQPQHF. CDR3 coding DNA: TGTGCCTGGAGTGAACAGGAAGGGCAGCCCCAGCATTTT.